Below are 32 T cell receptor beta chains sequenced from a single sample in a study of blood T cell repertoires in COVID-19. Only in-frame clones appear in the TCRdb table, and some are missing; sequencing was by immunoSEQ multiplex PCR. The sample consists of approximately 97,000 clones, around 90% of them appearing once. The source material was peripheral blood. These receptors all come from a woman aged 50 to 60 with COVID-19, enrolled during active disease.

This clone is a singleton in its sample. This chain uses TRBV14 with TRBJ1-6; D gene unclear. Trimming pared 4 bases from V and 7 bases from J, leaving 11 bases between. The CDR3 length is 14 residues. Germline V CDR1 and CDR2: SGHDN, FVKESK. CDR3 nucleotide sequence: TGTGCCAGCAGCCTCCTGACGGGGAATTCACCCCTCCACTTT. Protein sequence: CASSLLTGNSPLHF.

The CDR3 region is CASSESQVLYNEQFF. The CDR3, as DNA: TGTGCCAGCAGTGAGTCACAGGTTCTCTACAATGAGCAGTTCTTC. V and J are TRBV25-1 and TRBJ2-1; a possible D gene is TRBD1 (5 bases). CDR3 length equals 15 residues. Trimming stripped 3 bases from V and 3 bases from J, with 12 bases between. Germline CDR1 reads MGHDK; CDR2 reads SYGVNS.

This rearrangement joins TRBV7-2 to TRBJ2-1, with 11 bases fitting TRBD2. This CDR3 is built from 15 residues. J gave up 10 bases and V 5 bases, and 10 bases lay outside the gene matches. Germline CDR1 reads SGHTA; CDR2 reads FQGNSA. CDR3 sequence reads: CASSASSGGPQEQFF. CDR3 nucleotides: TGTGCCAGCAGCGCTTCTAGCGGGGGGCCTCAGGAGCAGTTCTTC.

The chain couples TRBV7-3 to TRBJ2-1, with 7 bases lining up with TRBD2. Germline assignment: CDR1 SGHTA and CDR2 FQGTGA. The CDR3 length is 13 residues. V shed 5 bases, J shed 9 bases, and the junction held 7 bases outside the gene matches. The CDR3: CASSPRTRAEQFF. The CDR3 DNA reads as TGTGCCAGCAGCCCCCGGACTAGGGCTGAGCAGTTCTTC. Complete variable domain (other parts from reference TRBV7-3 and TRBJ2-1): GAGVSQTPSNKVTEKGKYVELRCDPISGHTALYWYRQSLGQGPEFLIYFQGTGAADDSGLPNDRFFAVRPEGSVSTLKIQRTERGDSAVYLCASSPRTRAEQFFGPGTRLTVL.

This chain joins TRBV7-3 and TRBJ1-1; D not resolved. The CDR3 consists of 13 residues. Per the germline V gene, CDR1 is SGHTA and CDR2 is FQGTGA. V was trimmed by 2 bases and J by 3 bases, leaving 7 bases between them. CDR3 in amino acids: CASSLGEDTEAFF. CDR3 coding DNA: TGTGCCAGCAGCTTAGGGGAGGACACTGAAGCTTTCTTT. Filled out from reference TRBV7-3 and TRBJ1-1, the complete variable domain reads GAGVSQTPSNKVTEKGKYVELRCDPISGHTALYWYRQSLGQGPEFLIYFQGTGAADDSGLPNDRFFAVRPEGSVSTLKIQRTERGDSAVYLCASSLGEDTEAFFGQGTRLTVV.

The chain employs TRBV5-1 and TRBJ1-2, with D possibly TRBD1 on 5 matching bases. Germline V gene sequence: CDR1 SGHRS, CDR2 YFSETQ. Trimming shortened V by 4 bases and J by 5 bases, and 12 bases separated the two germline ends. There are 13 residues in the CDR3. The CDR3 DNA reads as TGCGCCAGCAGCCAAGGGACTGAGTATGGCTACACCTTC. Translated, it gives CASSQGTEYGYTF.

This chain uses TRBV28 with TRBJ1-2; D remains unclear. CDR1 is MDHEN, CDR2 SYDVKM, per germline. The CDR3 is 12 amino acids. Trimming removed 3 bases at V and 4 bases at J, with 6 bases between. The CDR3 here is CASSLQIYGYTF. The DNA for the CDR3 is TGTGCCAGCAGTTTGCAGATCTATGGCTACACCTTC.

The chain has TRBV7-8 and TRBJ2-1; D might be TRBD1 (7 bases). V lost 5 bases to trimming and J lost 4 bases, with 21 bases between them. CDR1 and CDR2 from the germline V gene are SGHVS and FQNEAQ. This CDR3 is built from 17 residues. CDR3 nucleotides: TGTGCCAGCAGCATGGGCGCGGGACAGAGAAAATACAATGAGCAGTTCTTC. This codes for CASSMGAGQRKYNEQFF. The variable domain in full, with the rest retrieved from reference TRBV7-8 and TRBJ2-1, is GAGVSQSPRYKVAKRGQDVALRCDPISGHVSLFWYQQALGQGPEFLTYFQNEAQLDKSGLPSDRFFAERPEGSVSTLKIQRTQQEDSAVYLCASSMGAGQRKYNEQFFGPGTRLTVL.

This sequence joins TRBV30 and TRBJ1-6; 7 nucleotides match TRBD1. The germline V gene has CDR1 GTSNPN and CDR2 SVGIG (reference sequence). V trimming: 3 bases; J trimming: 4 bases; junction bases outside the gene matches: 6. The CDR3 is 15 residues long. The CDR3 sequence is CAWSPGTAYNSPLHF. CDR3 DNA: TGTGCCTGGAGCCCCGGGACAGCTTATAATTCACCCCTCCACTTT.

The chain recombines TRBV7-6 with TRBJ2-1, with TRBD2 as a possible D gene (5 bases). Germline values: CDR1 SGHVS, CDR2 FNYEAQ. The length of the CDR3 is 15 residues. Trimming shortened V by 4 bases and J by 10 bases, and 20 bases separated the two germline ends. The DNA for the CDR3 is TGTGCCAGCAGCTCCACTAACGGAGGACTTCGGGAGCAGTTCTTC. This translates into CASSSTNGGLREQFF.

In DNA form, the CDR3 reads TGTGCCAGCAGCTTGGGCGGCCCAGAGACCCAGTACTTC. It encodes CASSLGGPETQYF. J is TRBJ2-5 and V is TRBV5-6, with D hard to call. The length of the CDR3 is 13 residues. V lost 0 bases and J lost 4, with 7 bases in between. Germline V CDR1 and CDR2: SGHDT, YYEEEE.

To note about this clone: Other nucleotide sequences in the sample specify the same CDR3. The V call is TRBV19, the J call TRBJ2-2, with D possibly TRBD1 on 7 matching bases. V shed 1 base and J shed 5 bases, with 11 bases lying between them. Germline V gene lookup returns CDR1 LNHDA and CDR2 SQIVND (reference sequence). CDR3 length: 15 residues. The CDR3 sequence is CASSIVSGGTGELFF. The CDR3 coding sequence is TGTGCCAGTAGTATAGTGTCAGGGGGGACCGGGGAGCTGTTTTTT.

The chain couples TRBV2 to TRBJ2-1; TRBD2 matches at 9 bases. The CDR3 loop spans 15 amino acids. The V segment lost 8 bases and the J segment 10 bases; nucleotides outside the gene matches: 15. The V gene's germline CDR1 is SNHLY and CDR2 FYNNEI. CDR3 DNA sequence: TGTGCCAGCGCCTCTAGCGGGGTGACCTCGGGGGAGCAGTTCTTC. Translation gives CASASSGVTSGEQFF. Full variable domain (outside the CDR3, taken from reference TRBV2 and TRBJ2-1): EPEVTQTPSHQVTQMGQEVILRCVPISNHLYFYWYRQILGQKVEFLVSFYNNEISEKSEIFDDQFSVERPDGSNFTLKIRSTKLEDSAMYFCASASSGVTSGEQFFGPGTRLTVL.

This chain connects TRBV5-1 to TRBJ2-1; the match to TRBD1 covers 10 bases. From germline, CDR1 is SGHRS and CDR2 YFSETQ. The V and J ends lost 4 bases and 3 bases, in that order; junction bases with no gene match: 10. This CDR3 is 17 amino acids long. CDR3 DNA: TGCGCCAGCAGCAGGACCGCCGGGACAGGGGACTACAATGAGCAGTTCTTC. Protein: CASSRTAGTGDYNEQFF. The variable domain in full, with the rest retrieved from reference TRBV5-1 and TRBJ2-1, is KAGVTQTPRYLIKTRGQQVTLSCSPISGHRSVSWYQQTPGQGLQFLFEYFSETQRNKGNFPGRFSGRQFSNSRSEMNVSTLELGDSALYLCASSRTAGTGDYNEQFFGPGTRLTVL.

The rearrangement links TRBV3-1 (or the pseudogene TRBV3-2) to TRBJ2-7; tentatively, D is TRBD2 (5 bases). Germline V gives CDR1 LGHDT, CDR2 YNNKEL (reference sequence). The V gene lost 1 base and the J gene lost 2 bases, with 12 bases spanning the gap. This CDR3 is 15 amino acids long. The DNA for the CDR3 is TGTGCCAGCAGCCAAGTTGGGGAGCGGACCTACGAGCAGTACTTC. This codes for CASSQVGERTYEQYF.

V and J are TRBV6-4 and TRBJ1-2; no firm D call. The V gene lost 4 bases and the J gene lost 6 bases, with 18 bases spanning the gap. Germline assignment: CDR1 MRHNA and CDR2 SNTAGT. The CDR3 has 15 amino acids. CDR3 bases: TGTGCCAGCAGTGCTTCCCCGGGAGCTATCGATGGCTACACCTTC. It encodes CASSASPGAIDGYTF.

This CDR3 reads CASSPTGLGLAGVGDTQYF. The CDR3 region has the DNA TGTGCCAGCAGTCCCACCGGGCTGGGACTAGCGGGGGTAGGGGATACGCAGTATTTT. This chain joins TRBV6-6 and TRBJ2-3; TRBD2 matches at 14 bases. The CDR3 contains 19 residues. V lost 5 bases, J lost 6 bases, and 16 bases stayed unmatched. Germline V gives CDR1 MNHNY, CDR2 SVGAGI (reference sequence).

The rearrangement uses TRBV7-9 and TRBJ1-4; no clear D gene. CDR3 size: 14 residues. The V gene lost 0 bases and the J gene lost 4 bases, with 6 bases spanning the gap. Germline CDR1 SEHNR, CDR2 FQNEAQ (reference sequence). The CDR3 spells CASSLARLNEKLFF. The DNA for the CDR3 is TGTGCCAGCAGCTTAGCGAGGCTTAATGAAAAACTGTTTTTT.

The V and J genes are TRBV7-6 and TRBJ2-2, with TRBD2 matching over 14 bases. The germline gives CDR1 SGHVS, CDR2 FNYEAQ. CDR3 size: 16 residues. The V gene end was trimmed by 5 bases and the J gene end by 6 bases; junction bases not matched to a gene: 5. The CDR3 here is CASSPTSGGAAGELFF. The CDR3, as DNA: TGTGCCAGCAGCCCGACTAGCGGGGGGGCGGCCGGGGAGCTGTTTTTT.

The V gene is TRBV7-9, the J gene TRBJ2-1; D is unresolved. This CDR3 contains 12 residues. Looked up from germline, CDR1 is SEHNR and CDR2 is FQNEAQ (reference sequence). V was trimmed by 4 bases and J by 3 bases, leaving 4 bases between them. The CDR3 here is CASSSVYNEQFF. Here the CDR3 DNA reads TGTGCCAGCAGCTCCGTCTACAATGAGCAGTTCTTC.

This chain connects TRBV2 to TRBJ1-3; D not certain. The CDR3 is made up of 14 amino acids. V lost 4 bases to trimming and J lost 0 bases, with 7 bases between them. The germline CDR1 and CDR2 sequences are SNHLY and FYNNEI. The CDR3 DNA reads TGTGCCAGCAGTGTATCTAGCTCTGGAAACACCATATATTTT. It codes for CASSVSSSGNTIYF.

V gene TRBV4-1 combines with J gene TRBJ2-3, with 9 bases that match TRBD2. J gave up 2 bases and V 2 bases, and 14 bases lay outside the gene matches. Germline CDR1 MGHRA, CDR2 YSYEKL. CDR3 size: 19 residues. The CDR3 bases are TGCGCCAGCAGCCAAAGGTGGCGGGGGGGGCTACCCAACACAGATACGCAGTATTTT. Translation gives CASSQRWRGGLPNTDTQYF.

The rearrangement joins TRBV5-1 to TRBJ2-2; no firm D call. CDR1 is SGHRS and CDR2 is YFSETQ in the germline V gene. Trimming pared 0 bases from V and 0 bases from J, leaving 9 bases between. The CDR3 covers 16 residues. For the CDR3, the DNA is TGCGCCAGCAGCTTGGACGGCAGCGCGAACACCGGGGAGCTGTTTTTT. Translation gives CASSLDGSANTGELFF.

The V gene is TRBV7-6, the J gene TRBJ1-6, with D uncertain. CDR1 is SGHVS, CDR2 FNYEAQ, per germline. This CDR3 spans 14 amino acids. Trimming stripped 6 bases from V and 1 base from J, with 7 bases between. The CDR3 bases are TGTGCCAGCAGGGAGGATTCCTATAATTCACCCCTCCACTTT. Translating gives CASREDSYNSPLHF.

CDR3 loop: CASSPPLTGGNQPQHF. For the CDR3, the DNA is TGTGCCAGCAGCCCGCCCCTGACAGGGGGCAATCAGCCCCAGCATTTT. The gene calls are TRBV11-1 and TRBJ1-5; TRBD1 matches at 8 bases. Germline CDR1 reads SGHAT; CDR2 reads FQDESV (reference sequence). The CDR3 is 16 amino acids. The J segment lost 2 bases and the V segment lost 5 bases, leaving 8 bases of the junction unmatched. Variable domain in full (rest from reference TRBV11-1 and TRBJ1-5): EAEVAQSPRYKITEKSQAVAFWCDPISGHATLYWYRQILGQGPELLVQFQDESVVDDSQLPKDRFSAERLKGVDSTLKIQPAELGDSAMYLCASSPPLTGGNQPQHFGDGTRLSIL.

The gene calls are TRBV30 and TRBJ1-1; possible D gene TRBD1, 6 bases. V lost 5 bases to trimming and J lost 6 bases, with 16 bases between them. Germline CDR1 and CDR2: GTSNPN and SVGIG (reference sequence). The CDR3 extends over 13 amino acids. CDR3 amino acids: CAWFKTGGPEAFF. DNA of the CDR3: TGTGCCTGGTTTAAGACGGGGGGCCCTGAAGCTTTCTTT. The full variable domain, its missing parts supplied by reference TRBV30 and TRBJ1-1, is SQTIHQWPATLVQPVGSPLSLECTVEGTSNPNLYWYRQAAGRGLQLLFYSVGIGQISSEVPQNLSASRPQDRQFILSSKKLLLSDSGFYLCAWFKTGGPEAFFGQGTRLTVV.

The chain couples TRBV10-3 to TRBJ1-5, with a possible D match to TRBD1 (5 bases). The germline gives CDR1 ENHRY, CDR2 SYGVKD. This CDR3 contains 13 residues. Trimming took off 4 bases at V and 5 bases at J, with 9 bases between the two ends. Here the CDR3 reads CAISGGPDQPQHF. Written as DNA, the CDR3 is TGTGCCATCAGTGGGGGCCCGGATCAGCCCCAGCATTTT.

The chain uses TRBV6-5 and TRBJ1-1; D gene uncertain. V lost 5 bases and J 0 bases, leaving 7 bases between the germline ends. The CDR3 totals 13 residues. The germline V gene encodes CDR1 MNHEY and CDR2 SVGAGI. CDR3: CASSPPLNTEAFF. The CDR3 DNA follows: TGTGCCAGCAGTCCTCCCTTGAACACTGAAGCTTTCTTT.

The chain joins TRBV14 to TRBJ2-5; the D gene is possibly TRBD1 (5 bases). V shed 4 bases and J shed 0 bases, with 9 bases lying between them. CDR3 length equals 14 residues. Germline V gene lookup returns CDR1 SGHDN and CDR2 FVKESK. CDR3 protein: CASSPQGYQETQYF. CDR3 DNA sequence: TGTGCCAGCAGCCCTCAGGGTTACCAAGAGACCCAGTACTTC.

In this sample, this clone turned up once. The chain has TRBV5-1 and TRBJ1-1; 8 bases are a match to TRBD1. V lost 4 bases and J lost 3; bases outside the gene matches: 2. CDR1 is SGHRS and CDR2 is YFSETQ in the germline V gene. CDR3 length: 13 residues. In DNA, the CDR3 is TGCGCCAGCAGCCTACAGGGGGACACTGAAGCTTTCTTT. It specifies CASSLQGDTEAFF.

The count of this clone is one. The CDR3 sequence is CASSQGFAGRQETQYF. The CDR3 bases are TGTGCCAGCAGCCAAGGGTTTGCGGGGCGCCAAGAGACCCAGTACTTC. This chain connects TRBV3-1 (or the pseudogene TRBV3-2) to TRBJ2-5; D is perhaps TRBD2 (6 bases). Trimming pared 1 base from V and 1 base from J, leaving 13 bases between. The CDR3 has 16 residues. Germline CDR1 and CDR2: LGHDT and YNNKEL (reference sequence).

The rearrangement links TRBV3-1 (or the pseudogene TRBV3-2) to TRBJ2-4; TRBD2 aligns across 10 bases. V shed 4 bases and J 9 bases; nucleotides not matched to a gene: 9. The CDR3 runs 15 residues. Germline values: CDR1 LGHDT, CDR2 YNNKEL (reference sequence). This CDR3 reads CASSPNIAGGAIQYF. The CDR3 coding sequence is TGTGCCAGCAGCCCTAACATAGCGGGGGGTGCCATTCAGTACTTC.